This T cell receptor beta chain was obtained from a study of OX40 agonist ivuxolimab in advanced cancers. About the study as a whole: Ivuxolimab was a fully human IgG2 agonistic monoclonal antibody targeting the costimulatory receptor OX40 (CD134). Among the roughly 52 dose-escalation patients, around 20 had hepatocellular carcinoma, about 15 melanoma, 9 renal cell carcinoma and 9 head and neck cancer. In the dose-escalation cohort, around four fifths of patients were male, and the mean age was approximately 64 years, with a range of about 20 to 79. Intravenous ivuxolimab was administered to patients every 2 weeks at six dose levels: 0.01, 0.1, 0.3, 1.5, 3 and 10 mg/kg. The paper reports the monotherapy dose-escalation portion (N of about 47 patients) of the phase I ivuxolimab trial. Patients were allowed to have had prior anti-PD-1, anti-PD-L1 or anti-CTLA-4 therapy, and 40% to 45% of the dose-escalation patients had previously received checkpoint inhibitors. Partial responses were achieved by three dose-escalation patients, of whom one had hepatocellular carcinoma and two had cutaneous melanoma. The point of sequencing TCRbeta in the periphery was to test whether ivuxolimab changed TCR sequence diversity and drove clonal T-cell expansion.

The trial excluded patients who had a history of autoimmune disease or who were on systemic immunosuppression. Peripheral blood for TCR sequencing was drawn from every dose cohort at baseline, at cycle 4 day 1 and at cycle 7 day 1. Samples were obtained from an open-label, multicenter, first-in-human phase I dose-escalation trial of ivuxolimab. Adults with locally advanced or metastatic melanoma, renal cell, hepatocellular, or head and neck squamous cell carcinoma were enrolled in the trial. Before TCR sequencing, CD4+ T cells and CD8+ T cells from peripheral blood were sorted into separate populations. The paper as a whole reports these results and caveats: In the 0.1-3.0 mg/kg groups, partial responders had among the lowest normalized peripheral clonal expansion, particularly in CD8+ T cells. After ivuxolimab, expanded clones were on average more numerous among CD8+ T cells than among CD4+ T cells. The antigen specificity of the peripheral T cells that underwent clonal expansion was not determined. At doses of 0.1 to 3.0 mg/kg, clonal expansion of both CD4+ and CD8+ T cells in blood was seen between baseline and week 6. Low levels of normalized T-cell clonal expansion were also seen in some patients who did not respond.

Trimming at the junction amounts to 4 bases on V and 6 bases on J, and the germline ends lie 12 bases apart. Inclusive of the bounding cysteine and phenylalanine, the CDR3 is 14 residues long. CDR3 DNA is the only sequence kept; it has 42 bases, read in frame from the first base. In the germline V gene, CDR1 corresponds to SNHLY and CDR2 to FYNNEI. This clone appeared a few times. No cognate antigen has been identified for it. Qualities for individual bases were not recorded, and no much larger clone is one base off. Genomic DNA was isolated from the sorted cells so that the TCRbeta CDR3 region could be sequenced. TCRbeta CDR3 regions were sequenced using the immunoSEQ Assay. TCRdb took over this immuneACCESS table, retaining in-frame rearrangements with V and J assigned. Such tables are incomplete; in checked studies, under half of the missing clones stem from an unresolved V gene, and the remainder is unexplained. For this sample there are more than 80,000 clones; over 75% appear just once. The biggest ten clones account for just under 2% of the sample.

Sequenced material: CD4+ or CD8+ T cells sorted from blood, taken in a trial of the OX40 agonist ivuxolimab. The rearrangement combines TRBV2 with TRBJ2-2; a confident D gene designation cannot be given. This clonotype was sampled from an adult with an advanced solid tumor such as melanoma, head and neck, liver or kidney cancer. In nucleotide form, the sequence is TGTGCCAGCAGTGTGACTGGGGATGCCGGGGAGCTGTTTTTT. It encodes CASSVTGDAGELFF.